This T cell receptor beta chain was found in a study of T cell changes during pregnancy in multiple sclerosis. Assay used: immunoSEQ multiplex PCR; TCRdb lists only in-frame clones, some missing. The sample has about 24,000 clones, about 85% seen once. The germline V gene encodes CDR1 MNHNS and CDR2 SASEGT. This CDR3 contains 14 residues. Between the trimmed V and J ends, which lost 6 bases and 2 bases, there was a span of 13 bases. V usage is TRBV6-1 and J usage is TRBJ2-5; D not resolved. The sequence was collected from a female donor in good health, enrolled as a control in a pregnancy study. Material: CD8+ T cells from peripheral blood mononuclear cells, obtained in the first trimester of pregnancy. In DNA form, the CDR3 reads TGTGCCAGCAGAATGGCAGAACCTCAAGAGACCCAGTACTTC. This sequence encodes CASRMAEPQETQYF.